What follows are 8 T cell receptor beta chains derived from one specimen sequenced in a study of blood T cell repertoires in COVID-19. The method was immunoSEQ multiplex PCR; TCRdb's version includes in-frame clones alone and lacks a portion of them. The table shows more than 150,000 clones, with 70% to 90% occurring only once. Material: peripheral blood. These receptors originate from a man aged 55 to 70 with acute or convalescent COVID-19.

This chain connects TRBV3-1 (or the pseudogene TRBV3-2) to TRBJ2-2; 8 bases line up with TRBD2. The germline V gene has CDR1 LGHDT and CDR2 YNNKEL (reference sequence). This CDR3 has 14 amino acids. Losses at the gene ends were 4 bases for V and 5 bases for J; bases not matched to a gene: 3. The CDR3 loop reads CASSPGTRTGELFF. The CDR3 bases are TGTGCCAGCAGCCCCGGGACTAGGACCGGGGAGCTGTTTTTT.

The chain employs TRBV6-5 and TRBJ2-7, with 7 bases matching TRBD1. Germline trimming cut 8 bases from V and 1 base from J; bases unmatched to any gene: 8. The CDR3 has 14 amino acids. Germline V gives CDR1 MNHEY, CDR2 SVGAGI. DNA of the CDR3: TGTGCCAGCTCACAAAGGGGGCAGTCCTACGAGCAGTACTTC. It translates to CASSQRGQSYEQYF.

The chain combines TRBV6-2 or TRBV6-3 with TRBJ2-7; 12 bases agree with TRBD2. Germline V lookup: CDR1 MNHEY, CDR2 SVGEGT. The CDR3 spans 17 residues. Trimming at V came to 6 bases and at J to 5 bases, leaving 14 bases not matched to a gene. The CDR3 reads CASSTPTSGSMGNEQYF. The CDR3 nucleotides read TGTGCCAGCAGCACTCCGACTAGCGGGAGTATGGGGAACGAGCAGTACTTC.

V gene TRBV5-4 combines with J gene TRBJ1-2; TRBD1 aligns across 7 bases. The CDR3 has 13 amino acids. Germline trimming cut 4 bases from V and 6 bases from J; bases unmatched to any gene: 6. In germline, CDR1 is SGHNT, CDR2 YYREEE (reference sequence). CDR3 bases: TGTGCCAGCAGCCCGACAGGGACCAATGGCTACACCTTC. The encoded protein is CASSPTGTNGYTF.

This chain uses TRBV19 with TRBJ1-2; tentatively, D is TRBD1 (6 bases). This CDR3 has 18 amino acids. CDR1 and CDR2 (germline): LNHDA, SQIVND (reference sequence). The germline V and J ends were trimmed by 3 bases and 8 bases, with 28 bases remaining between them. The CDR3 DNA is TGTGCCAGTAGTATTCAGAGGGGGTACTGGGACGGCCGGGGCGGCTACACCTTC. Amino acids: CASSIQRGYWDGRGGYTF. Based on the CDR3 plus reference TRBV19 and TRBJ1-2, the full variable domain is DGGITQSPKYLFRKEGQNVTLSCEQNLNHDAMYWYRQDPGQGLRLIYYSQIVNDFQKGDIAEGYSVSREKKESFPLTVTSAQKNPTAFYLCASSIQRGYWDGRGGYTFGSGTRLTVV.

This rearrangement joins TRBV6-5 to TRBJ2-2, with D uncertain. This CDR3 spans 12 amino acids. The V gene's germline CDR1 is MNHEY and CDR2 SVGAGI. V was clipped by 7 bases and J by 1 base, with 4 bases between them. In DNA form, the CDR3 reads TGTGCCAGCACGGGGAACACCGGGGAGCTGTTTTTT. Protein product: CASTGNTGELFF.

This chain links TRBV29-1 with TRBJ2-3; TRBD1 matches 10 bases. The CDR3 runs to 16 residues. Trimming removed 4 bases from V and 2 bases from J; junction bases left unmatched: 9. Germline loops: CDR1 SQVTM, CDR2 ANQGSEA. As DNA, the CDR3 is TGCAGCGTTGGAGTCCGGACAGGGGGTTTCACAGATACGCAGTATTTT. This gives the protein CSVGVRTGGFTDTQYF.

The chain has TRBV18 and TRBJ2-2; tentative D call: TRBD2 (6 bases). Trimming cost V 2 bases and J 3 bases, with 10 bases left between them. The CDR3 sequence is 15 residues long. The germline gives CDR1 KGHSH, CDR2 LQKENI. The CDR3 loop reads CASSPGTADTGELFF. The CDR3 DNA sequence: TGTGCCAGCTCACCAGGGACTGCGGACACCGGGGAGCTGTTTTTT.